The 30 T cell receptor beta chains presented below share a single source sample, sequenced in a study of T cells after posttransplantation cyclophosphamide. This table comes from immunoSEQ multiplex PCR, and its TCRdb copy is limited to in-frame clones, with some not included. The table has tens of thousands of clones, almost 75% seen once. The sample taken for sequencing was memory CD4+ T cells sorted from PBMCs. The receptors come from a woman in her fifties or sixties in good health, CMV-negative, and a related stem cell transplant donor.

The chain combines TRBV7-7 with TRBJ2-7; D is uncertain. The CDR3 is 13 residues long. Trimming stripped 1 base from V and 7 bases from J, with 11 bases between. From germline, CDR1 is SSHAT and CDR2 FNYEAQ (reference sequence). As DNA, the CDR3 is TGTGCCAGCAGCTTAGACGTAACGGAGGAGCAGTACTTC. Translated: CASSLDVTEEQYF.

This rearrangement joins TRBV6-5 to TRBJ2-5; 8 nucleotides align to TRBD2. The germline V gene encodes CDR1 MNHEY and CDR2 SVGAGI. The CDR3 length is 13 residues. Losses at the gene ends were 6 bases for V and 3 bases for J; bases not matched to a gene: 3. CDR3 coding DNA: TGTGCCAGCAGAGGGACTAGTAAAGAGACCCAGTACTTC. Its translation is CASRGTSKETQYF.

The rearrangement uses TRBV30 and TRBJ2-7; TRBD1 aligns across 7 bases. The trim removed 2 bases at V and 2 bases at J, leaving 18 bases unmatched. This CDR3 has 18 amino acids. Germline V CDR1 and CDR2: GTSNPN, SVGIG (reference sequence). The CDR3, as DNA: TGTGCCTGGAGTAAGGTAACCCAAGGGGACAGAGAACCCTACGAGCAGTACTTC. Protein product: CAWSKVTQGDREPYEQYF.

CDR3 protein: CASSLKGAAEAFF. CDR3 bases: TGTGCCAGCAGCTTAAAGGGGGCCGCTGAAGCTTTCTTT. The rearrangement uses TRBV9 and TRBJ1-1; 7 positions match TRBD1. This CDR3 has 13 amino acids. Germline CDR1 is SGDLS and CDR2 is YYNGEE. V lost 4 bases, J lost 6 bases, and 6 bases stayed unmatched.

This chain joins TRBV28 and TRBJ1-2; weak D call: TRBD1 (5 bases). The CDR3 length is 11 residues. Deletions cut 3 bases from V and 7 bases from J, with 6 bases between. The germline V gene encodes CDR1 MDHEN and CDR2 SYDVKM. The DNA for the CDR3 is TGTGCCAGCAGTTTCGGGGGTGGCTACACCTTC. Encoded protein: CASSFGGGYTF.

The chain joins TRBV4-1 to TRBJ2-1, with D unresolved. The CDR3 runs 14 residues. Germline V gives CDR1 MGHRA, CDR2 YSYEKL. Trimming pared 0 bases from V and 2 bases from J, leaving 5 bases between. The CDR3 DNA sequence: TGCGCCAGCAGCCAAGATTCCACCTACAATGAGCAGTTCTTC. Its protein is CASSQDSTYNEQFF.

This clone is labeled medium-sized (0.01 to 0.1%). The genes are TRBV12-1 and TRBJ2-1; the listed D gene, TRBD2, was not tested against the DNA. TRBV12-1 counts as a pseudogene. There are 15 residues in the CDR3. The CDR3 sequence: CASSSILAWDNEQFF. The CDR3 bases are TGTGCCAGCAGCTCTATACTAGCATGGGACAATGAGCAGTTCTTC.

V and J are TRBV10-3 and TRBJ1-1; weak D call: TRBD1 (5 bases). Per the germline V gene, CDR1 is ENHRY and CDR2 is SYGVKD. This CDR3 has 13 amino acids. The V end lost 5 bases, the J end lost 3 bases, and 10 bases lay between the germline ends. The CDR3 sequence: CAISPDTHTEAFF. The CDR3 nucleotides read TGTGCCATCAGTCCGGACACTCACACTGAAGCTTTCTTT.

This sequence joins TRBV5-1 and TRBJ1-5; D possibly corresponds to TRBD1 (6 bases). Germline-derived CDR1 and CDR2 are SGHRS and YFSETQ. The CDR3 is 14 amino acids. V was shortened by 0 bases and J by 5 bases, with 9 bases between the two germline ends. The CDR3 DNA reads TGCGCCAGCAGCTTGGCCGCAGGGGATCAGCCCCAGCATTTT. Its protein is CASSLAAGDQPQHF.

V gene TRBV4-3 combines with J gene TRBJ2-6; D gene unclear. Germline assignment: CDR1 LGHNA and CDR2 YSLEER. The CDR3 has 18 residues. Trimming stripped 0 bases from V and 0 bases from J, with 12 bases between. CDR3 protein: CASSQDRQLSSGANVLTF. DNA of the CDR3: TGCGCCAGCAGCCAAGATCGCCAGTTATCCTCTGGGGCCAACGTCCTGACTTTC.

The chain recombines TRBV6-5 with TRBJ2-2; the match to TRBD2 covers 8 bases. Germline-derived CDR1 and CDR2 are MNHEY and SVGAGI. This CDR3 spans 15 amino acids. V shed 5 bases, J shed 0 bases, and the junction held 2 bases outside the gene matches. CDR3 amino acids: CASSVGLANTGELFF. The CDR3 DNA is TGTGCCAGCAGTGTGGGACTAGCGAACACCGGGGAGCTGTTTTTT.

This clone was seen a few times. The gene calls are TRBV10-3 and TRBJ1-6; the match to TRBD1 covers 12 bases. CDR1 and CDR2 (germline): ENHRY, SYGVKD. The junction had 4 bases not matched to a gene; V was cut back by 4 bases and J by 9 bases. The CDR3 runs to 15 residues. CDR3 loop: CAISAGTGGPSPLHF. The CDR3, as DNA: TGTGCCATCAGTGCCGGGACAGGGGGCCCTTCACCCCTCCACTTT.

The chain combines TRBV2 with TRBJ2-3, with TRBD2 identical over 14 bases. This CDR3 is 16 amino acids long. CDR1 and CDR2 (germline): SNHLY, FYNNEI. The trim removed 5 bases at V and 1 base at J, leaving 2 bases unmatched. The CDR3 loop reads CASSLGLAGGTDTQYF. CDR3 coding DNA: TGTGCCAGCAGTCTGGGACTAGCGGGGGGCACAGATACGCAGTATTTT.

DNA for the CDR3: TGCGCCAGCAGACGCCCGGAGACCGGGAGCTCCTACGAGCAGTACTTC. Its protein product is CASRRPETGSSYEQYF. The chain combines TRBV5-1 with TRBJ2-7, with TRBD2 as a possible D gene (6 bases). The CDR3 covers 16 residues. In germline, CDR1 is SGHRS, CDR2 YFSETQ. V was clipped by 5 bases and J by 0 bases, with 18 bases between them.

The chain couples TRBV30 to TRBJ2-3; a weak D match, TRBD2 (6 bases). CDR1 is GTSNPN, CDR2 SVGIG, per germline (reference sequence). Trimming cost V 5 bases and J 8 bases, with 14 bases left between them. This CDR3 comprises 12 residues. The CDR3 sequence is CAWRGTPITQYF. The CDR3, as DNA: TGTGCCTGGCGGGGGACCCCCATTACGCAGTATTTT.

This chain connects TRBV4-3 to TRBJ2-2, with D unclear. Germline CDR1 reads LGHNA; CDR2 reads YSLEER. The CDR3 is made up of 12 amino acids. Deletions cut 4 bases from V and 3 bases from J, with 3 bases between. CDR3 sequence reads: CASSPYTGELFF. CDR3 sequence (DNA): TGCGCCAGCAGCCCTTACACCGGGGAGCTGTTTTTT.

The chain has TRBV10-2 and TRBJ1-5; D call uncertain. This CDR3 region has 14 residues. Germline CDR1 WSHSY, CDR2 SAAADI. Trimming stripped 0 bases from V and 4 bases from J, with 7 bases between. The CDR3 sequence is CASSESALNQPQHF. Written as DNA, the CDR3 is TGCGCCAGCAGTGAGTCAGCGTTAAATCAGCCCCAGCATTTT.

This clone was recorded a few times. The chain uses TRBV11-2 and TRBJ2-7, with D maybe TRBD1 (5 bases). V was cut by 1 base and J by 4 bases, with 11 bases left in between. Germline CDR1 is SGHAT and CDR2 is FQNNGV. CDR3 size: 14 residues. The CDR3 loop is CASSLVGHFYEQYF. The DNA for the CDR3 is TGTGCCAGCAGCTTAGTAGGACATTTTTACGAGCAGTACTTC.

The rearrangement joins TRBV6-6 to TRBJ1-5; 11 bases match TRBD1. V lost 4 bases and J lost 5; bases outside the gene matches: 1. There are 14 residues in the CDR3. The V gene's germline CDR1 is MNHNY and CDR2 SVGAGI (reference sequence). The CDR3 DNA follows: TGTGCCAGCAGTTGGACAGGGGGCGATCAGCCCCAGCATTTT. Residues: CASSWTGGDQPQHF.

This chain uses TRBV2 with TRBJ2-7, with TRBD2 matching 14 bases. The CDR3 is 16 residues long. V lost 9 bases and J lost 6; bases outside the gene matches: 13. CDR1 is SNHLY and CDR2 is FYNNEI in the germline V gene. This chain's CDR3 is CASFQAGTSGRSEQYF. DNA for the CDR3: TGTGCCAGTTTCCAAGCCGGGACTAGCGGGAGAAGCGAGCAGTACTTC.

The rearrangement links TRBV9 to TRBJ2-4; weak D call: TRBD2 (6 bases). Germline loops: CDR1 SGDLS, CDR2 YYNGEE. V was shortened by 4 bases and J by 3 bases, with 14 bases between the two germline ends. This CDR3 comprises 15 residues. CDR3 DNA sequence: TGTGCCAGCAGCCTTGGACTACCGGGCAAAAACATTCAGTACTTC. Its protein is CASSLGLPGKNIQYF. The full variable domain, in which reference TRBV9 and TRBJ2-4 provide the parts outside the CDR3, is DSGVTQTPKHLITATGQRVTLRCSPRSGDLSVYWYQQSLDQGLQFLIQYYNGEERAKGNILERFSAQQFPDLHSELNLSSLELGDSALYFCASSLGLPGKNIQYFGAGTRLSVL.

The chain combines TRBV19 with TRBJ2-1; tentatively, D is TRBD2 (5 bases). The germline V and J ends were trimmed by 6 bases and 4 bases, with 16 bases remaining between them. This CDR3 is built from 15 residues. Germline lookup yields CDR1 LNHDA and CDR2 SQIVND (reference sequence). The CDR3 sequence is CASRREETRYNEQFF. DNA of the CDR3: TGTGCCAGTAGACGGGAAGAGACCCGATACAATGAGCAGTTCTTC.

The chain couples TRBV2 to TRBJ2-7, with D maybe TRBD1 (6 bases). Germline CDR1 is SNHLY and CDR2 is FYNNEI. The CDR3 is 16 residues long. V was trimmed by 6 bases and J by 0 bases, leaving 18 bases between them. The CDR3 loop is CASRTTGTPDSYEQYF. The CDR3 nucleotides read TGTGCCAGCAGGACTACAGGGACGCCTGACTCCTACGAGCAGTACTTC.

V and J are TRBV7-2 and TRBJ2-3; 11 nucleotides align to TRBD2. Germline V gene lookup returns CDR1 SGHTA and CDR2 FQGNSA. V was pared by 4 bases and J by 5 bases, with 8 bases of the junction left unmatched. This CDR3 is 16 amino acids long. CDR3 region: CASSSSSGGIQDTQYF. The CDR3 nucleotides read TGTGCCAGCAGCTCCTCTAGCGGGGGGATTCAAGATACGCAGTATTTT.

This clone was detected a few times. The chain has TRBV19 and TRBJ1-5; a weak D match, TRBD1 (5 bases). Germline CDR1 reads LNHDA; CDR2 reads SQIVND (reference sequence). Trimming removed 7 bases at V and 3 bases at J, with 16 bases between. The CDR3 runs 15 residues. CDR3 sequence (DNA): TGTGCCAGTACTCCACGGCAGGGCCCCAATCAGCCCCAGCATTTT. It specifies CASTPRQGPNQPQHF.

J is TRBJ2-1 and V is TRBV9; no reliable D call. Germline CDR1 SGDLS, CDR2 YYNGEE. Between the trimmed V and J ends, which lost 3 bases and 5 bases, there was a span of 9 bases. The CDR3 contains 13 residues. CDR3 in DNA: TGTGCCAGCAGCGCTACTATGCACAATGAGCAGTTCTTC. Protein: CASSATMHNEQFF.

This chain connects TRBV29-1 to TRBJ1-1; 7 positions agree with TRBD1. The length of the CDR3 is 13 residues. The junction had 9 bases not matched to a gene; V was cut back by 7 bases and J by 4 bases. Germline-derived CDR1 and CDR2 are SQVTM and ANQGSEA. The DNA of the CDR3 is TGCAGCGACATAGGACAGGTTGGCACTGAAGCTTTCTTT. Encoded protein: CSDIGQVGTEAFF.

This clone was counted a single time. The chain uses TRBV7-9 and TRBJ2-2; D is unresolved. CDR1 is SEHNR and CDR2 is FQNEAQ in the germline V gene (reference sequence). The CDR3 length is 16 residues. Trimming removed 3 bases from V and 4 bases from J, with 15 bases in between. The CDR3 protein is CASSFPRVESTGELFF. CDR3 sequence (DNA): TGTGCCAGCAGCTTTCCCCGGGTCGAAAGCACCGGGGAGCTGTTTTTT.

The J gene is TRBJ1-1, the V gene TRBV30; 8 positions agree with TRBD1. CDR3 size: 12 residues. Germline assignment: CDR1 GTSNPN and CDR2 SVGIG (reference sequence). The trim removed 3 bases at V and 10 bases at J, leaving 7 bases unmatched. The CDR3 reads CAWRPSGGAAFF. DNA of the CDR3: TGTGCCTGGAGACCCTCAGGGGGCGCAGCTTTCTTT.

The chain couples TRBV5-5 to TRBJ2-7, with 7 positions matching TRBD1. V lost 5 bases and J lost 6; bases outside the gene matches: 17. CDR3 size: 16 residues. CDR1 is SGHKS and CDR2 is YYEKEE in the germline V gene (reference sequence). CDR3 nucleotide sequence: TGTGCCAGCAGTCATACAGGGGAGCGTCTTGTCCGCGAGCAGTACTTC. It codes for CASSHTGERLVREQYF.